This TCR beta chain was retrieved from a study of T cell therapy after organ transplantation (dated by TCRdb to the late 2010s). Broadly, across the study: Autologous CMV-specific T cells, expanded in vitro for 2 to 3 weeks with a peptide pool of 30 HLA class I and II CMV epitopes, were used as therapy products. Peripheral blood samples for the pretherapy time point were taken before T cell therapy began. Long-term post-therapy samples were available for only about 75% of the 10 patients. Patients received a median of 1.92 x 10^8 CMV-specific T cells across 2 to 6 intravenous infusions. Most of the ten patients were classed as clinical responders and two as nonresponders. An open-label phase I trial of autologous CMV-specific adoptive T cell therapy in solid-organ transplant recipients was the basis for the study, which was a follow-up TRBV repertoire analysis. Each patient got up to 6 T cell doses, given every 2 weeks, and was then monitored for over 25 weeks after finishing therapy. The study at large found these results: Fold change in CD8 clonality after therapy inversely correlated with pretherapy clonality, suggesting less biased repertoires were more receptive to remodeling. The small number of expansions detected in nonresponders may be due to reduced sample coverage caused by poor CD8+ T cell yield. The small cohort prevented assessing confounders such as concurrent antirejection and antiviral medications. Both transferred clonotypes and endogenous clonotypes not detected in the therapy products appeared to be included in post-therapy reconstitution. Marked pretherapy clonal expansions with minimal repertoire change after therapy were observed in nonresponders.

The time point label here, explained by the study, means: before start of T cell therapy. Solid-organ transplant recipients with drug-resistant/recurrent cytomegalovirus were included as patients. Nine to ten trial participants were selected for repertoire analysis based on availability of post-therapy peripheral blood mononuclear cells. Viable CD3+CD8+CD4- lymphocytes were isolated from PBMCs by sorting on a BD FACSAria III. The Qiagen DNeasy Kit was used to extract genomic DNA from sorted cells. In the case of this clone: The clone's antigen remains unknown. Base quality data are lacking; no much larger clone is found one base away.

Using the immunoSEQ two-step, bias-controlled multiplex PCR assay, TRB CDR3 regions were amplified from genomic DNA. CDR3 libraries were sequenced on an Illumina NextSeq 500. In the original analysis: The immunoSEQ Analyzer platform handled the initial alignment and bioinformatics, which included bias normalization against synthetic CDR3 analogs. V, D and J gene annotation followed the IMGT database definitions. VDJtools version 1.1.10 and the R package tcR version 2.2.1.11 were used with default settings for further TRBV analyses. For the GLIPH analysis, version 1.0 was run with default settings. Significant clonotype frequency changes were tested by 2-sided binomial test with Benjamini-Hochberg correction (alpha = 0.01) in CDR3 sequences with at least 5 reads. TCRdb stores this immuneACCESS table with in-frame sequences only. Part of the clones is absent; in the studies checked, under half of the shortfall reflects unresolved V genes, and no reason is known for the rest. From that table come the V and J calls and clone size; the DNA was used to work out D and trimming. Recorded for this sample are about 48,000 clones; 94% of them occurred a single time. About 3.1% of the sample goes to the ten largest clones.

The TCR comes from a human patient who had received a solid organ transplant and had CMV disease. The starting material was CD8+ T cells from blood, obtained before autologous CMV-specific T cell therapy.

CDR3 region: CSVDLRRGQFF. In nucleotide form, the sequence is TGCAGCGTTGATCTGCGCCGGGGGCAGTTCTTC. The receptor chain draws on TRBV29-1 and TRBJ2-1, with a weak D call of TRBD2 (5 bases match). From its cysteine to its phenylalanine, the CDR3 spans 11 amino acids. Only CDR3 DNA remains: 33 bases, in frame from the first base. CDR1 and CDR2 (SQVTM, ANQGSEA) derive from the germline V gene. The germline ends are 12 bases apart after V is trimmed by 3 bases and J by 12 bases.